This T cell receptor beta chain was recovered during a study of cytomegalovirus exposure and HLA in healthy donors. Study findings and constraints: In a later analysis, TCR beta V- and J-gene trimming showed a link to a missense DCLRE1C variant. The study recorded 164 TCR beta chains that were cytomegalovirus-associated. In a later analysis, across HLA loci, associated TCR counts were highest for DRB1, lowest for HLA-C. It was reportedly the case that the classifier diagnosed cytomegalovirus status with high specificity and sensitivity.

The CDR3 covers 12 residues. Looked up from germline, CDR1 is SGHAT and CDR2 is FQNNGV. Trimming shortened V by 4 bases and J by 5 bases, and 5 bases separated the two germline ends. The PCR employed 60 Vbeta primers together with 13 Jbeta primers. Libraries were prepared by immunoSEQ multiplex PCR; TCRdb keeps only in-frame clonotypes and omits some of them. Among 150,000 to 250,000 clones listed, roughly 85% were seen once. A note on this clone: What it binds is unknown.

V and J are TRBV11-2 and TRBJ1-4; D uncertain. The sequence was collected from a woman aged 45-59 years in good health and CMV-seronegative. Sequencing used PBMCs. CDR3 in amino acids: CASSSSNEKLFF. CDR3 coding DNA: TGTGCCAGCAGCTCCTCGAATGAAAAACTGTTTTTT.